The entry below gives a single T cell receptor (beta chain) sequence along with its context. This entry belongs to a study of blood T cell repertoires in COVID-19. Study in general: Both acute and convalescent COVID-19 samples were obtained from the United States, Italy and Spain. PBMCs, B-cell-depleted T cells, or T cells were the source of the cDNA or gDNA that made up the material.

In the source study's methods: Estimates of nucleated cell counts were drawn from the amplification of reference gene primers. Using immunoSEQ multiplex PCR, the repertoire was profiled, and TCRdb retains in-frame clones only, with some absent. The DNA was the basis for D and trimming; V, J and clone size are from that table. The data hold some 200,000 clones, with around 82% observed a single time. Deletions cut 5 bases from V and 6 bases from J, with 8 bases between. There are 12 residues in the CDR3. The germline V gene encodes CDR1 SGHNT and CDR2 YYREEE (reference sequence). Material for sequencing was peripheral blood. The chain couples TRBV5-4 to TRBJ2-2, with D unclear. The TCR sequence derives from a woman in her 70s with acute or convalescent COVID-19. CDR3 coding DNA: TGTGCCAGCAGTCTCGTGTCCGGGGAGCTGTTTTTT. Amino acids: CASSLVSGELFF.